Detailed here is one TCR beta chain. These data are taken from a study of blood T cell repertoires in COVID-19. Study overall: The United States, Italy and Spain provided the acute and convalescent COVID-19 samples. The analysed material was cDNA or gDNA that came from T cells, B-cell-depleted T cells, or PBMCs.

Participants were aged about 18 to 100 years from approximately 23 US areas. V was trimmed by 5 bases and J by 2 bases, leaving 12 bases between them. CDR3 length: 14 residues. Per the germline V gene, CDR1 is MDHEN and CDR2 is SYDVKM. In the source study's methods: Nucleated cell counts were estimated from reference gene primer amplification. The data were produced by immunoSEQ multiplex PCR, yet TCRdb's version contains in-frame clones alone and is incomplete. V, J and clone size are taken as reported in that table, and D and trimming were inferred from the DNA itself. The sample has 300,000 to 350,000 clones, 85% to 90% seen once.

The specimen sequenced was PBMCs or T cells enriched from blood (not recorded which). The sequence came from a woman under 30 with acute COVID-19. The chain carries TRBV28 and TRBJ1-2; D is uncertain. The CDR3 nucleotides read TGTGCCAGCAGTATCCCGTGGGAGAACTATGGCTACACCTTC. The encoded protein is CASSIPWENYGYTF.